These 3 T cell receptor beta chains came from one sample sequenced in a study of blood T cell repertoires in COVID-19. The repertoire was sequenced with immunoSEQ multiplex PCR; TCRdb's copy has only in-frame clones and lacks some. The sample contains fewer than 80,000 clones, roughly nine tenths of which appear only once. Input material: peripheral blood. These receptors all stem from a woman of 80 years or more with active or convalescent COVID-19.

A remark on this clone: The CDR3 carries no conserved terminal phenylalanine or tryptophan, so it likely arises from a read error. The DNA is left out, because the CDR3 cannot be placed on it with certainty; the CDR3 is given as TCRdb lists it. The chain has TRBV4-3 and TRBJ2-7; the table's TRBD2 call for D was not verified on the DNA. The germline V gene has CDR1 LGHNA and CDR2 YSLEER. A total of 12 residues make up the CDR3, ends included. The CDR3 protein is CASSQPGSYSFI.

This chain uses TRBV4-3 with TRBJ2-1; D is perhaps TRBD2 (6 bases). From germline, CDR1 is LGHNA and CDR2 YSLEER. This CDR3 contains 17 residues. Trimming left V 1 base short and J 2 bases short, with 15 bases between. The CDR3 DNA reads TGCGCCAGCAGCCAAGGGATCGGGGGATCAACCTACAATGAGCAGTTCTTC. This gives the protein CASSQGIGGSTYNEQFF.

The rearrangement uses TRBV15 and TRBJ1-2, with 8 positions matching TRBD1. From germline, CDR1 is LNHNV and CDR2 YYDKDF (reference sequence). The CDR3 totals 14 residues. Trimming removed 3 bases from V and 4 bases from J; junction bases left unmatched: 4. CDR3 residues: CATSRDRDFYGYTF. DNA of the CDR3: TGTGCCACCAGCAGGGACAGGGATTTCTATGGCTACACCTTC. Full variable domain (outside the CDR3, taken from reference TRBV15 and TRBJ1-2): DAMVIQNPRYQVTQFGKPVTLSCSQTLNHNVMYWYQQKSSQAPKLLFHYYDKDFNNEADTPDNFQSRRPNTSFCFLDIRSPGLGDTAMYLCATSRDRDFYGYTFGSGTRLTVV.